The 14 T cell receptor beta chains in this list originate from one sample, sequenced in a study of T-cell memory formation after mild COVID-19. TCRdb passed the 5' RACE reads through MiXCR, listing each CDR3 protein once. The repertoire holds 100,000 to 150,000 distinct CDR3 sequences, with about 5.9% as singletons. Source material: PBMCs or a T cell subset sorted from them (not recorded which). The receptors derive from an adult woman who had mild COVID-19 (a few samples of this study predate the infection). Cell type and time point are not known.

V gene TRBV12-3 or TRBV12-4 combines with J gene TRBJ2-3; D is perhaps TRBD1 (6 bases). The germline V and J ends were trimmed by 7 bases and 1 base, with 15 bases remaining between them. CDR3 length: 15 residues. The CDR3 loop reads CASKGRGHGTDTQYF. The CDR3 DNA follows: TGTGCCAGCAAAGGTCGGGGACACGGCACAGATACGCAGTATTTT.

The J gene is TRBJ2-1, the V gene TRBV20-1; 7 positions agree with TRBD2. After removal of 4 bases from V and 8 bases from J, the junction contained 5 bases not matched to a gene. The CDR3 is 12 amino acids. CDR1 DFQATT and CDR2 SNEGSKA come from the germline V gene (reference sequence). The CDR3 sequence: CSANRGRDEQFF. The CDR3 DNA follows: TGCAGTGCTAATCGGGGGAGGGATGAGCAGTTCTTC.

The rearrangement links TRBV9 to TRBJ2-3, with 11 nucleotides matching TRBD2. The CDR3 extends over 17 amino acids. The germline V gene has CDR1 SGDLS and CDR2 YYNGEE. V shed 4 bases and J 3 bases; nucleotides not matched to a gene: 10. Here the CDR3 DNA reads TGTGCCAGCAGCATTAGCGGGAGGGCCATTCTGACAGATACGCAGTATTTT. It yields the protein CASSISGRAILTDTQYF. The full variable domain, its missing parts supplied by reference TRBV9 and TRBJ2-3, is DSGVTQTPKHLITATGQRVTLRCSPRSGDLSVYWYQQSLDQGLQFLIQYYNGEERAKGNILERFSAQQFPDLHSELNLSSLELGDSALYFCASSISGRAILTDTQYFGPGTRLTVL.

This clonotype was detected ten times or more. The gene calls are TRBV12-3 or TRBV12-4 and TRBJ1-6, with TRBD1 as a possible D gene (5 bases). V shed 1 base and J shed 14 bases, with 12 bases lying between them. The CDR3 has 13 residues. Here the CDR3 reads CASSLGRVQALHF. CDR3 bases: TGTGCCAGCAGTTTAGGCAGGGTCCAAGCCCTCCACTTT.

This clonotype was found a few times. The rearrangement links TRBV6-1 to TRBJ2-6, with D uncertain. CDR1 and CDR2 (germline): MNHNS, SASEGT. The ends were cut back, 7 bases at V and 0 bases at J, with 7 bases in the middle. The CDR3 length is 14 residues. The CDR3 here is CASTSGSGANVLTF. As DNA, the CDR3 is TGTGCCAGCACGTCAGGCTCTGGGGCCAACGTCCTGACTTTC.

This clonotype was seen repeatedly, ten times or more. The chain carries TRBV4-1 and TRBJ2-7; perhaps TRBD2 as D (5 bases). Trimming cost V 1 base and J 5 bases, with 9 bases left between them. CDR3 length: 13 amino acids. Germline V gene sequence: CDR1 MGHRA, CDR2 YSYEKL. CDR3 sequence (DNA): TGCGCCAGCAGCCAAGGTTTCGGGGACGAGCAGTACTTC. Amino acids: CASSQGFGDEQYF.

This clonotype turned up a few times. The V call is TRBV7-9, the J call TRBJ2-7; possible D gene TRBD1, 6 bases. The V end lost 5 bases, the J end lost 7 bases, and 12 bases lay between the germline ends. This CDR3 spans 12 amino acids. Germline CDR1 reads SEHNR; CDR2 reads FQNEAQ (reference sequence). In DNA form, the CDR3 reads TGTGCCAGCAGCACCCAAAGGGGGGAGCAGTACTTC. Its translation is CASSTQRGEQYF.

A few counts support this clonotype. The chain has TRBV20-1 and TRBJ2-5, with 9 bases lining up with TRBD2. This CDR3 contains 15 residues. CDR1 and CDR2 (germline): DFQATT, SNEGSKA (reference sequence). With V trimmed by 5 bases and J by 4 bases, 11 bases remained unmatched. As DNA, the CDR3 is TGCAGTGCTTTCCCTCGGCGGGAGGGGATAGAGACCCAGTACTTC. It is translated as CSAFPRREGIETQYF.

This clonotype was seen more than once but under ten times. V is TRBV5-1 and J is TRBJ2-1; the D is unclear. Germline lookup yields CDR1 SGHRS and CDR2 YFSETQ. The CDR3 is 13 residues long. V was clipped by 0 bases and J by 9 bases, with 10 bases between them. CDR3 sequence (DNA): TGCGCCAGCAGCTTGGCCACCGAGTCTGAGCAGTTCTTC. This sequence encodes CASSLATESEQFF.

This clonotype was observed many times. CDR3 sequence: CASSVEPVSGELFF. The CDR3 DNA reads TGTGCCAGCAGCGTAGAGCCAGTCAGCGGGGAGCTGTTTTTT. The rearrangement joins TRBV9 to TRBJ2-2; no clear D. The CDR3 consists of 14 residues. The V gene's germline CDR1 is SGDLS and CDR2 YYNGEE. V was trimmed by 0 bases and J by 7 bases, leaving 10 bases between them.

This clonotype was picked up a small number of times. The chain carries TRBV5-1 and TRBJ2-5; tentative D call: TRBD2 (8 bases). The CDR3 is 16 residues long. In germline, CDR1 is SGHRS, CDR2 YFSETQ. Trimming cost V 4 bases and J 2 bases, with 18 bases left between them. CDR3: CASSQGGTSIQETQYF. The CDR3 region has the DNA TGCGCCAGCAGCCAGGGGGGGACTAGTATTCAAGAGACCCAGTACTTC.

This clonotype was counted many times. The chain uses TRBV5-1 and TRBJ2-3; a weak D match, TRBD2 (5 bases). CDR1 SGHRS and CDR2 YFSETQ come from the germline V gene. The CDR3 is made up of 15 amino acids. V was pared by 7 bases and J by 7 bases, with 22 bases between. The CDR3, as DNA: TGCGCCAGCTTCATGGACTTTTCTCCGGGGAATACGCAGTATTTT. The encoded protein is CASFMDFSPGNTQYF.

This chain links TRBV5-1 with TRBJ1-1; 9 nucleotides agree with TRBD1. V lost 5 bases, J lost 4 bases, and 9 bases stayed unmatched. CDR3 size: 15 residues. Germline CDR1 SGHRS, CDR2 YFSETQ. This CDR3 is CASSPSGTGITEAFF. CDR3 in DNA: TGCGCCAGCAGTCCATCCGGGACAGGGATCACTGAAGCTTTCTTT.

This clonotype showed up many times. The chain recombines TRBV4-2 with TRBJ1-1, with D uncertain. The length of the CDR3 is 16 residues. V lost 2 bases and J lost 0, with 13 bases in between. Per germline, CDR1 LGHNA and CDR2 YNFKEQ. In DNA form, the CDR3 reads TGTGCCAGCAGCCAATCCGGGCGGCAGATGAACACTGAAGCTTTCTTT. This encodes CASSQSGRQMNTEAFF.